These 9 T cell receptor beta chains were all obtained from the same sample, sequenced in a study of metastatic and nonmetastatic thyroid tumors. Prior to thyroid surgery, none of the patients had received any treatment. TCRdb called clones again from the PCR reads with MiXCR. The profile covers around 28,000 clones, with approximately 3.7% appearing a single time and about 3.3% taken by the ten largest. Sequenced input: blood. These receptors originate from a male donor with papillary thyroid cancer or a benign thyroid nodule (not recorded which). Some clones in this sample may be carry-over from other donors' samples.

This clone was picked up a small number of times. The V call is TRBV28, the J call TRBJ1-2; 7 positions match TRBD1. This CDR3 contains 14 residues. Germline trimming cut 7 bases from V and 4 bases from J; bases unmatched to any gene: 9. From germline, CDR1 is MDHEN and CDR2 SYDVKM. CDR3 region: CASTTIQGGYGYTF. CDR3 DNA sequence: TGTGCCAGCACCACCATCCAGGGGGGCTATGGCTACACCTTC.

V gene TRBV20-1 combines with J gene TRBJ1-1; tentatively, D is TRBD1 (6 bases). CDR1 and CDR2 (germline): DFQATT, SNEGSKA (reference sequence). The V gene lost 3 bases and the J gene lost 6 bases, with 17 bases spanning the gap. CDR3 length: 14 residues. Written as DNA, the CDR3 is TGCAGTGCTAGGTCAGGTACAGGGCTCTCTGAAGCTTTCTTT. This sequence encodes CSARSGTGLSEAFF.

This clone qualifies as medium-sized. The chain links TRBV6-2 or TRBV6-3 to TRBJ1-5, with a weak D call TRBD1 (6 bases). Germline V gene lookup returns CDR1 MNHEY and CDR2 SVGEGT. Trimming took 7 bases from V and 5 from J, leaving 15 bases between them. This CDR3 spans 14 amino acids. CDR3 loop: CASTVDRTYQPQHF. DNA for the CDR3: TGTGCCAGCACCGTAGACAGGACGTATCAGCCCCAGCATTTT.

This clone was seen repeatedly, ten times or more. The chain links TRBV29-1 to TRBJ2-7, with D possibly matching TRBD2 (5 bases). V lost 3 bases, J lost 5 bases, and 11 bases lay in between. Per germline, CDR1 SQVTM and CDR2 ANQGSEA. This CDR3 has 12 amino acids. This chain's CDR3 is CSVDSWGDEQYF. CDR3 coding DNA: TGCAGCGTTGACTCCTGGGGAGACGAGCAGTACTTC.

This chain links TRBV6-5 with TRBJ1-5; unclear D gene. CDR1 is MNHEY, CDR2 SVGAGI, per germline. The CDR3 is 17 residues long. V lost 0 bases, J lost 4 bases, and 16 bases lay in between. The CDR3 sequence: CASSYSWAQEPNQPQHF. As DNA, the CDR3 is TGTGCCAGCAGTTACTCCTGGGCCCAGGAACCAAATCAGCCCCAGCATTTT.

This chain links TRBV4-1 with TRBJ2-7; the D is unclear. There are 16 residues in the CDR3. The germline V gene has CDR1 MGHRA and CDR2 YSYEKL. V was clipped by 3 bases and J by 4 bases, with 19 bases between them. CDR3 residues: CASSHDLVAAVYEQYF. Here the CDR3 DNA reads TGCGCCAGCAGCCACGATCTAGTGGCGGCTGTTTACGAGCAGTACTTC.

This clone was seen many times. The chain links TRBV20-1 to TRBJ2-7; 7 bases are shared with TRBD2. This CDR3 contains 14 residues. V was pared by 6 bases and J by 4 bases, with 12 bases of the junction left unmatched. Germline V gives CDR1 DFQATT, CDR2 SNEGSKA (reference sequence). The CDR3 protein is CSAQISAGPYEQYF. The CDR3 coding sequence is TGCAGTGCACAGATTTCAGCGGGACCTTACGAGCAGTACTTC.

This clone came up many times. V is TRBV28 and J is TRBJ2-3; perhaps TRBD1 as D (6 bases). V was clipped by 2 bases and J by 1 base, with 7 bases between them. The CDR3 is made up of 14 amino acids. Germline lookup yields CDR1 MDHEN and CDR2 SYDVKM. DNA of the CDR3: TGTGCCAGCAGTTTAGCAGGGGGCACAGATACGCAGTATTTT. Its protein is CASSLAGGTDTQYF.

The chain employs TRBV6-1 and TRBJ2-7, with D possibly TRBD1 on 5 matching bases. The CDR3 extends over 13 amino acids. V gave up 7 bases and J gave up 1 base, with 11 bases separating them. Germline loops: CDR1 MNHNS, CDR2 SASEGT. The CDR3 loop reads CASNRPGSYEQYF. The CDR3 coding sequence is TGTGCCAGCAATCGGCCAGGGTCCTACGAGCAGTACTTC.